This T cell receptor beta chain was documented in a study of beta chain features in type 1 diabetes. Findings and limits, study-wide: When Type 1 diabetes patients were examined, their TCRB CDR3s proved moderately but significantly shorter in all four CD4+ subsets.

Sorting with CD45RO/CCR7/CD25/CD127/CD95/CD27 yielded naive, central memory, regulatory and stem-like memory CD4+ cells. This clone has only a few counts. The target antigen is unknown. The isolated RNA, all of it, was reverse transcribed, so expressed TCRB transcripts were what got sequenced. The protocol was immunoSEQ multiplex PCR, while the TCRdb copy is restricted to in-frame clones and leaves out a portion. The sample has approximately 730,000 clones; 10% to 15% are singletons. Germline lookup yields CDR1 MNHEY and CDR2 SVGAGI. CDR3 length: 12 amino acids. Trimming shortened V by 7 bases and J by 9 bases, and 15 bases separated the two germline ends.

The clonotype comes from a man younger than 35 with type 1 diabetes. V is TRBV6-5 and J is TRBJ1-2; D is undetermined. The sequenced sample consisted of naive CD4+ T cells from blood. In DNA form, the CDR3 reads TGTGCCAGCACCTCGGGCCCCCCGAGCTACACCTTC. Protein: CASTSGPPSYTF.